The 5 T cell receptor beta chains reported below all come from one sample, sequenced in a study of cytomegalovirus exposure and HLA in healthy donors (dated by TCRdb to about 2017). The library was obtained by the immunoSEQ multiplex PCR assay. The table comes from immuneACCESS by way of TCRdb, which keeps in-frame sequences with V and J called. Part of the clones is missing from these tables; in studies checked, under half for an unresolved V gene and the rest for unknown reasons. This sample is represented by about 280,000 clones; roughly 90% of them were singletons. The top ten hold over 0.7% of the sample. The material sequenced was PBMCs. Every receptor here comes from a woman in her late teens or twenties in good health and CMV-seronegative.

The V gene is TRBV19, the J gene TRBJ1-2, with 8 bases fitting TRBD1. After removal of 3 bases from V and 0 bases from J, the junction contained 6 bases not matched to a gene. The germline CDR1 and CDR2 sequences are LNHDA and SQIVND (reference sequence). The CDR3 runs to 16 residues. The DNA for the CDR3 is TGTGCCAGTAGTATCGAGGGGACAGGAGCTAACTATGGCTACACCTTC. Translated, it gives CASSIEGTGANYGYTF.

CDR3 loop: CASALTGGSETQYF. CDR3 sequence (DNA): TGTGCCAGCGCACTGACAGGGGGCTCGGAGACCCAGTACTTC. V is TRBV28 and J is TRBJ2-5, with 10 bases lining up with TRBD1. Per the germline V gene, CDR1 is MDHEN and CDR2 is SYDVKM. Trimming cost V 8 bases and J 5 bases; bases outside gene matches: 8. The CDR3 is made up of 14 amino acids.

V usage is TRBV6-5 and J usage is TRBJ2-7; the D gene is possibly TRBD2 (5 bases). The germline CDR1 and CDR2 sequences are MNHEY and SVGAGI. The CDR3 is 14 residues long. Between the trimmed V and J ends, which lost 6 bases and 6 bases, there was a span of 18 bases. CDR3 in amino acids: CASSLEGTVREQYF. The CDR3 DNA is TGTGCCAGCAGCCTAGAGGGAACAGTTCGCGAGCAGTACTTC.

The chain joins TRBV11-2 to TRBJ1-1; 7 bases align to TRBD1. Germline V lookup: CDR1 SGHAT, CDR2 FQNNGV. The CDR3 has 14 residues. The V and J ends lost 2 bases and 4 bases, in that order; junction bases with no gene match: 4. CDR3 nucleotides: TGTGCCAGCAGCTTACAGACAGGGCTCACTGAAGCTTTCTTT. This translates into CASSLQTGLTEAFF.

This clone appeared a few times. This chain uses TRBV25-1 with TRBJ1-2; tentatively, D is TRBD1 (5 bases). The CDR3 runs 13 residues. In germline, CDR1 is MGHDK, CDR2 SYGVNS. V lost 1 base and J 8 bases, leaving 11 bases between the germline ends. In DNA form, the CDR3 reads TGTGCCAGCAGTGAATCAGGGTTGTGGGGCTACACCTTC. Translated, it gives CASSESGLWGYTF.